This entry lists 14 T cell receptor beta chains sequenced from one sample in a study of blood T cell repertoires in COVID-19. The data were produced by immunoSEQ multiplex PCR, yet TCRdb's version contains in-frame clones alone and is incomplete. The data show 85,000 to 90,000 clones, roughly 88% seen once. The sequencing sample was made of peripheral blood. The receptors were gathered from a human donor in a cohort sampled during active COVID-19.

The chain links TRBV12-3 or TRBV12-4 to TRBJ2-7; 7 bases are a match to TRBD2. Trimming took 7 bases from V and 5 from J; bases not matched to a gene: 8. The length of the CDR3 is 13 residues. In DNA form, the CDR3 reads TGTGCCAGCACCTCGGGACTATCAAACGAGCAGTACTTC. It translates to CASTSGLSNEQYF.

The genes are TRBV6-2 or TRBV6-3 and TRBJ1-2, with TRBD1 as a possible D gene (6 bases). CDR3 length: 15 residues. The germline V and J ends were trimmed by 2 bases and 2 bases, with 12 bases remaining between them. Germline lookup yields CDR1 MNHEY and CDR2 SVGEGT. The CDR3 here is CASSYPRQGNYGYTF. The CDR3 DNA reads TGTGCCAGCAGTTACCCCCGGCAGGGGAACTATGGCTACACCTTC.

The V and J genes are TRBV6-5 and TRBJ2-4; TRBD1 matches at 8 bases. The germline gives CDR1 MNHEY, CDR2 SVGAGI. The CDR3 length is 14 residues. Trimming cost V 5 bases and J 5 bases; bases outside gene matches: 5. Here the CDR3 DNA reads TGTGCCAGCAGTCCCCCAGGGGGCCAAAACATTCAGTACTTC. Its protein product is CASSPPGGQNIQYF.

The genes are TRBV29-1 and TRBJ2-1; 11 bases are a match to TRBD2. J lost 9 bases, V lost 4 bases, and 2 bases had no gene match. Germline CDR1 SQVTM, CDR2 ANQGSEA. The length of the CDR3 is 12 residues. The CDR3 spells CSVGLAGGEQFF. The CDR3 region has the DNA TGCAGCGTTGGCCTAGCGGGGGGTGAGCAGTTCTTC.

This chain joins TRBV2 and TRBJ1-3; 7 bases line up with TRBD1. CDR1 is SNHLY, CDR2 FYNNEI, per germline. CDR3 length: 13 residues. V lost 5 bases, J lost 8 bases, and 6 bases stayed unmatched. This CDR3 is CASSLDRAHTIYF. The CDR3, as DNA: TGTGCCAGCAGTTTAGACAGGGCACACACCATATATTTT.

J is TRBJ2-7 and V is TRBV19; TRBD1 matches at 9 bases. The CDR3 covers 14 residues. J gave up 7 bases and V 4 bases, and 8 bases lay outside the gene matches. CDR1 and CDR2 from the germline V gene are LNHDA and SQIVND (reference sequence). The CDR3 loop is CASSTHRGLGEQYF. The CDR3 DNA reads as TGTGCCAGTAGTACCCACAGGGGGCTGGGTGAGCAGTACTTC.

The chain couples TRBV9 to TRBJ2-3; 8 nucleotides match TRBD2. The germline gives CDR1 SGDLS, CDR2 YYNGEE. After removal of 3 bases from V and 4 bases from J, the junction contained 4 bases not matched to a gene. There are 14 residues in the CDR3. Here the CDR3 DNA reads TGTGCCAGCAGCGGGGGACTAGTCCCAGATACGCAGTATTTT. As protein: CASSGGLVPDTQYF.

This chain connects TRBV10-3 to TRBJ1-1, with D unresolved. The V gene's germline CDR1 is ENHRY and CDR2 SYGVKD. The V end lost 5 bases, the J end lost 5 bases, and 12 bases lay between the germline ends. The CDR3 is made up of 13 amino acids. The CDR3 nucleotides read TGTGCCATCAGTAGCCCAAGTCGAACTGAAGCTTTCTTT. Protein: CAISSPSRTEAFF.

The CDR3 protein is CSVGDRAAVEQYF. DNA for the CDR3: TGCAGCGTGGGGGACAGGGCGGCGGTGGAGCAGTACTTC. This chain joins TRBV29-1 and TRBJ2-7; 9 nucleotides line up with TRBD1. This CDR3 is built from 13 residues. Germline values: CDR1 SQVTM, CDR2 ANQGSEA. The J segment lost 7 bases and the V segment lost 6 bases, leaving 10 bases of the junction unmatched.

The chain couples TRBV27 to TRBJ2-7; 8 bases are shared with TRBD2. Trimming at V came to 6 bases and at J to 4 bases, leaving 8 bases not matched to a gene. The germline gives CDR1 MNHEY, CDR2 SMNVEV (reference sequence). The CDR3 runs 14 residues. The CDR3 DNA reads TGTGCCAGCAGCCCTCGGGGGGGTACGTACGAGCAGTACTTC. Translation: CASSPRGGTYEQYF.

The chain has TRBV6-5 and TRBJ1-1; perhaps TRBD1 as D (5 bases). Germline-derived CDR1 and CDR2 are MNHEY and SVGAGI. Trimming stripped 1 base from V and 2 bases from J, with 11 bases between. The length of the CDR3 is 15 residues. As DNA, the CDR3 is TGTGCCAGCAGTTACTTTGGCAGGGCCAACACTGAAGCTTTCTTT. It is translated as CASSYFGRANTEAFF.

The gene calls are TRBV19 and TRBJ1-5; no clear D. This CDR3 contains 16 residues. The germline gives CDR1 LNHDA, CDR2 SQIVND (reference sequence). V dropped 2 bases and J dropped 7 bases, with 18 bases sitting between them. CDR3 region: CASSIIAAVRNQPQHF. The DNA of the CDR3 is TGTGCCAGTAGTATAATTGCGGCAGTCCGGAACCAGCCCCAGCATTTT. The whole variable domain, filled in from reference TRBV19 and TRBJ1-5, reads DGGITQSPKYLFRKEGQNVTLSCEQNLNHDAMYWYRQDPGQGLRLIYYSQIVNDFQKGDIAEGYSVSREKKESFPLTVTSAQKNPTAFYLCASSIIAAVRNQPQHFGDGTRLSIL.

CDR3 in DNA: TGTGCCAGCAGCACGACAGGGAACACTGAAGCTTTCTTT. Encoded protein: CASSTTGNTEAFF. The chain links TRBV7-9 to TRBJ1-1; D is possibly TRBD1 (6 bases). Trimming left V 5 bases short and J 1 base short, with 8 bases between. The germline CDR1 and CDR2 sequences are SEHNR and FQNEAQ (reference sequence). This CDR3 has 13 residues.

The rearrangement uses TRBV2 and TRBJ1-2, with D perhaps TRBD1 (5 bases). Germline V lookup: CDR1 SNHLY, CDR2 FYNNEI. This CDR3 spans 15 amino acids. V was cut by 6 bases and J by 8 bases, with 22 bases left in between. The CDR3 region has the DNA TGTGCCAGCAGAAGCGGAACGGCTGGGGGGGAAGGCTACACCTTC. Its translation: CASRSGTAGGEGYTF.